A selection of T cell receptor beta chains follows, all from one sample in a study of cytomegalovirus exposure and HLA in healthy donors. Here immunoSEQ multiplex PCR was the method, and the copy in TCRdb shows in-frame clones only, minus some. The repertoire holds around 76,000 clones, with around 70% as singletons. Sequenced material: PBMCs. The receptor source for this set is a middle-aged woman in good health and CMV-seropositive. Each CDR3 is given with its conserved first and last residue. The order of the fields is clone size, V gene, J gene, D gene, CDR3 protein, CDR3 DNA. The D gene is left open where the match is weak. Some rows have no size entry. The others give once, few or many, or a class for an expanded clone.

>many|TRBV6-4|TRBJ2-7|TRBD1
CASSDGDRASYEQYF
TGTGCCAGCAGTGATGGTGACAGGGCCTCGTACGAGCAGTACTTC
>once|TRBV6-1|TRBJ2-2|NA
CASSVRHENTGELFF
TGTGCCAGCAGTGTCCGACACGAGAACACCGGGGAGCTGTTTTTT
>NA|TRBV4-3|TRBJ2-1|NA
CASSQEFGQQQFF
TGCGCCAGCAGCCAAGAGTTCGGACAGCAGCAGTTCTTC
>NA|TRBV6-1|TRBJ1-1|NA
CASSGGRDTEAFF
TGTGCCAGCAGTGGGGGCAGGGACACTGAAGCTTTCTTT
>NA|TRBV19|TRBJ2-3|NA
CASSMFGSSDTQYF
TGTGCCAGTAGTATGTTCGGGAGCTCAGATACGCAGTATTTT
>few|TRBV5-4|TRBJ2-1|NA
CASSGGGASSYNEQFF
TGTGCCAGCAGCGGCGGAGGAGCATCCTCCTACAATGAGCAGTTCTTC
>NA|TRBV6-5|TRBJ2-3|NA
CASGGFSTDTQYF
TGTGCCAGCGGGGGGTTTAGCACAGATACGCAGTATTTT
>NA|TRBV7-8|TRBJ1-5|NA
CASSLGLYSNQPQHF
TGTGCCAGCAGCTTAGGTCTGTATAGCAATCAGCCCCAGCATTTT
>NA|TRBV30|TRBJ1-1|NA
CSWFFNTEAFF
TGTTCCTGGTTCTTTAACACGGAAGCTTTCTTT
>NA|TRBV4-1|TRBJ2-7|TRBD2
CASSQIRTSGSLYEQYF
TGCGCCAGCAGCCAAATAAGAACTAGCGGGAGTCTCTACGAGCAGTACTTC
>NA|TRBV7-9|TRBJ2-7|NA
CASSERLDSSYEQYF
TGTGCCAGCAGCGAACGTTTGGACAGCTCCTACGAGCAGTACTTC
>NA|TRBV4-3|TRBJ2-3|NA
CASSQQALTLSGTQYF
TGCGCCAGCAGCCAGCAGGCCCTAACCCTGAGTGGTACGCAGTATTTT
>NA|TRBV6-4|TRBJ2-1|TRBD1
CASSRRQGSSYNEQFF
TGTGCCAGCAGTCGCCGACAGGGGAGCTCCTACAATGAGCAGTTCTTC
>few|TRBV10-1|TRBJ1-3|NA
CATQGSGNTIYF
TGCGCCACCCAGGGCTCTGGAAACACCATATATTTT
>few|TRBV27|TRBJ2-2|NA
CASAPQVPPGELFF
TGTGCCAGCGCCCCCCAGGTTCCTCCCGGGGAGCTGTTTTTT
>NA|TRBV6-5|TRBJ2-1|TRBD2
CASTAGLAGVNEQFF
TGTGCCAGCACGGCTGGACTAGCGGGAGTCAATGAGCAGTTCTTC